These T cell receptor beta chains were read from a single sample in a study of cytomegalovirus exposure and HLA in healthy donors. Profiling relied on immunoSEQ multiplex PCR, and the TCRdb table lists in-frame clones only, not all of them. The table lists some 95,000 clones, over 75% of them singletons, with around 7.5% in the top ten. Sample: PBMCs. These TCRs come from a middle-aged man in good health and CMV-seropositive. Both conserved end residues are part of each CDR3. D genes are given only for firm matches. The size of a clone is reported for some rows only, either as once, few or many, or as a class for expanded clones.

clone size	D gene	CDR3 length	V gene	J gene	CDR3 DNA	CDR3 protein
-	-	15	TRBV7-6	TRBJ2-3	TGTGCCAGCAGCTTATTACAGGCACACACAGATACGCAGTATTTT	CASSLLQAHTDTQYF
few	-	12	TRBV4-2	TRBJ2-3	TGTGCCAGCAGCCAAGGTAGAGATACGCAGTATTTT	CASSQGRDTQYF
-	-	15	TRBV9	TRBJ2-7	TGTGCCAGCAGCGCGGGGGACTCCCTATCCTACGAGCAGTACTTC	CASSAGDSLSYEQYF
-	-	14	TRBV7-9	TRBJ1-4	TGTGCCAGCAGCTTAGCAGGGGCTAATGAAAAACTGTTTTTT	CASSLAGANEKLFF
once	TRBD2	17	TRBV7-3	TRBJ2-3	TGTGCCAGCAACGTGCAAAAAGCGGGGGGGCCGACAGATACGCAGTATTTT	CASNVQKAGGPTDTQYF
-	-	13	TRBV29-1	TRBJ2-7	TGCAGCGTTGAGGGTGTTACGAGGAGCGAGCAGTACTTC	CSVEGVTRSEQYF
-	TRBD1	16	TRBV6-5	TRBJ1-4	TGTGCCAGCAGTTCGGGACAGTTAACAACTAATGAAAAACTGTTTTTT	CASSSGQLTTNEKLFF
few	TRBD2	16	TRBV19	TRBJ2-3	TGTGCCAGTGGGGTGCTAGCGGGTCTTAGCACAGATACGCAGTATTTT	CASGVLAGLSTDTQYF
-	TRBD2	17	TRBV11-2	TRBJ2-7	TGTGCCAGCAGCTTCCACCTTACTAGCGGGGGGGCCTACGAGCAGTACTTC	CASSFHLTSGGAYEQYF
-	-	15	TRBV19	TRBJ1-5	TGTGCCAGTAGGCGGGAGTGGATGAGCAATCAGCCCCAGCATTTT	CASRREWMSNQPQHF
once	-	14	TRBV30	TRBJ1-5	TGTGCCTGGGGTACAGGGAATAGCAATCAGCCCCAGCATTTT	CAWGTGNSNQPQHF
-	TRBD1	17	TRBV19	TRBJ1-2	TGTGCCAGTAGTGCCGGACAGGGGGATGTGAGGCTTTATGGCTACACCTTC	CASSAGQGDVRLYGYTF
-	-	15	TRBV5-1	TRBJ2-5	TGCGCCAGCAGCCTGGGCCCAGGCCGACAAGAGACCCAGTACTTC	CASSLGPGRQETQYF
once	-	18	TRBV9	TRBJ2-1	TGTGCCAGCAGCGCAGACCCTACAGGGGAGGTTGTAGGCAATGAGCAGTTCTTC	CASSADPTGEVVGNEQFF
-	-	11	TRBV29-1	TRBJ2-7	TGCAGCGTTGTAAATCCGGAGGAGCAGTACTTC	CSVVNPEEQYF
once	-	13	TRBV10-3	TRBJ2-1	TGTGCCATTACCAGACAGGTCTACAATGAGCAGTTCTTC	CAITRQVYNEQFF
-	TRBD1	15	TRBV7-2	TRBJ1-1	TGTGCCAGCAGGAAAACCGGACAGGGTTTCACTGAAGCTTTCTTT	CASRKTGQGFTEAFF
-	-	14	TRBV10-3	TRBJ1-2	TGTGCCATCAGTGAGCGGAGGGGCAACTATGGCTACACCTTC	CAISERRGNYGYTF
-	TRBD2	14	TRBV7-2	TRBJ2-3	TGTGCCAGCAGTACTAGGGACTACACAGATACGCAGTATTTT	CASSTRDYTDTQYF
-	TRBD2	16	TRBV19	TRBJ2-3	TGTGCCAGTAGTGTTAGCGGGGGGGGAAGCACAGATACGCAGTATTTT	CASSVSGGGSTDTQYF
once	TRBD1	15	TRBV9	TRBJ1-4	TGTGCCAGCAGCGCGTATCAGGGGGGAGGTGAAAAACTGTTTTTT	CASSAYQGGGEKLFF
-	TRBD2	16	TRBV5-4	TRBJ2-3	TGTGCCAGCAGTTCCATGACTAGCAGCCGTGAAGATACGCAGTATTTT	CASSSMTSSREDTQYF
-	-	17	TRBV7-2	TRBJ1-4	TGTGCCAGCACCTTAGGCTACGGGCCGGAGGATAATGAAAAACTGTTTTTT	CASTLGYGPEDNEKLFF
-	-	14	TRBV29-1	TRBJ2-7	TGCAGCGTTGTTATCGGAACTAGAGATGGCGAGCAGTACTTC	CSVVIGTRDGEQYF
few	TRBD2	18	TRBV9	TRBJ2-3	TGTGCCAGCAGCCCCCCTACTAGCGGGGGGGCGAGCACAGATACGCAGTATTTT	CASSPPTSGGASTDTQYF
-	TRBD1	16	TRBV6-5	TRBJ2-7	TGTGCCAGCAGTTATTCCGGACAGGGGCGTACCTACGAGCAGTACTTC	CASSYSGQGRTYEQYF
once	-	13	TRBV19	TRBJ2-7	TGTGCCAGTAGTATTAACCAGGGTAGCGAGCAGTACTTC	CASSINQGSEQYF
-	-	15	TRBV30	TRBJ2-5	TGTGCCTGGAGTGTGGGTGTGGGCGAGCAAGAGACCCAGTACTTC	CAWSVGVGEQETQYF
-	-	14	TRBV9	TRBJ1-2	TGTGCCAGCAGACCTACGGGGGGCGACTATGGCTACACCTTC	CASRPTGGDYGYTF
-	-	14	TRBV7-9	TRBJ1-1	TGTGCCAGCAGCTTAGGTCCAGGGGCCACTGAAGCTTTCTTT	CASSLGPGATEAFF
-	-	14	TRBV29-1	TRBJ1-4	TGCAGCGGAGGGGGGGGCGATCGAAATGAAAAACTGTTTTTT	CSGGGGDRNEKLFF
-	-	16	TRBV9	TRBJ2-3	TGTGCCAGCAGCGTAGTGGCGGGGGCTAGCACAGATACGCAGTATTTT	CASSVVAGASTDTQYF
-	-	15	TRBV25-1	TRBJ2-7	TGTGCCAGCAGTGATGGGGGACACCGCCCCTACGAGCAGTACTTC	CASSDGGHRPYEQYF
-	-	14	TRBV5-4	TRBJ2-2	TGTGCCAGCAGCCCACTCGCGAGCACCGGGGAGCTGTTTTTT	CASSPLASTGELFF
-	TRBD2	16	TRBV6-4	TRBJ2-3	TGTGCCAGCAGTGACTCGCCTAGCGGGGTTACAGATACGCAGTATTTT	CASSDSPSGVTDTQYF
-	-	17	TRBV5-1	TRBJ2-1	TGCGCCAGCAGCCCCTATGGGGCGGGGGCCTCCTACAATGAGCAGTTCTTC	CASSPYGAGASYNEQFF
-	TRBD2	18	TRBV7-3	TRBJ2-3	TGTGCCAGCAGCTTAACGGGACTAGCGGGGGGTAGCACAGATACGCAGTATTTT	CASSLTGLAGGSTDTQYF
-	-	15	TRBV6-1	TRBJ1-6	TGTGCCAGCAGTGAACGGGACACCTATAATTCACCCCTCCACTTT	CASSERDTYNSPLHF
-	-	15	TRBV5-4	TRBJ2-1	TGTGCCAGCGCATGGTCTAGCCAGGCCCTCAATGAGCAGTTCTTC	CASAWSSQALNEQFF
once	-	13	TRBV18	TRBJ1-2	TGTGCCAGCTCACTGACAGAGAACTATGGCTACACCTTC	CASSLTENYGYTF
-	TRBD1	15	TRBV30	TRBJ1-5	TGTGCCTGGAGTCCTAGGGGGCCTAGCAATCAGCCCCAGCATTTT	CAWSPRGPSNQPQHF
-	-	15	TRBV27	TRBJ2-7	TGTGCCAGCAGTTCCACCGCTGCCGGGGACTACGAGCAGTACTTC	CASSSTAAGDYEQYF
-	TRBD2	17	TRBV7-2	TRBJ2-3	TGTGCCAGCAGCCCCCGGACTAGCGGGGGGGCCGGGGATACGCAGTATTTT	CASSPRTSGGAGDTQYF
-	-	15	TRBV7-3	TRBJ2-1	TGTGCCAGCAGCCCAGAGGCGGGGGCTTACAATGAGCAGTTCTTC	CASSPEAGAYNEQFF
few	-	16	TRBV7-9	TRBJ1-2	TGTGCCAGCAGCCCCGGACAGTCTCCTATTAACTATGGCTACCCCTTC	CASSPGQSPINYGYPF
medium-sized	-	16	TRBV2	TRBJ1-1	TGTGCCAGCAGTGAAGGAGTAACGGCTATCCGGGTCGGCGCTTTCTTT	CASSEGVTAIRVGAFF
-	-	14	TRBV2	TRBJ1-1	TGTGCCAGCAGTGAAGGGACAGCGAGGACTGAAGCTTTCTTT	CASSEGTARTEAFF
-	TRBD2	16	TRBV9	TRBJ2-7	TGTGCCAGCAGCCCAAGACTAGCGCCGAGCTCCTACGAGCAGTACTTC	CASSPRLAPSSYEQYF
-	-	13	TRBV5-6	TRBJ2-3	TGTGCCAGCATCCTGCGGGGTTGGGCTACGCAGTATTTT	CASILRGWATQYF
-	-	11	TRBV20-1	TRBJ1-5	TGCAGTGCTAAGAGGGATCAGCCCCAGCATTTT	CSAKRDQPQHF
-	TRBD2	15	TRBV4-3	TRBJ2-1	TGCGCCAGCAGACGAGGGCTAGCGGACCATAATGAGCAGTTCTTC	CASRRGLADHNEQFF
-	-	17	TRBV4-2	TRBJ1-3	TGTGCCAGCAGCCAGAACACGGGACAACTTGCTGGAAACACCATATATTTT	CASSQNTGQLAGNTIYF
-	-	16	TRBV19	TRBJ1-1	TGTGCCAGTAGTACCGGGAGAGACCCCGGGGGCACTGAAGCTTTCTTT	CASSTGRDPGGTEAFF
-	-	15	TRBV6-5	TRBJ2-2	TGTGCCAGCGGTTTTGCGGGGGCGGTCACCGGGGAGCTGTTTTTT	CASGFAGAVTGELFF
-	TRBD1	16	TRBV7-8	TRBJ2-5	TGTGCCAGCAGCCGTTTGACAGGGGCAGGGGAAGAGACCCAGTACTTC	CASSRLTGAGEETQYF
-	TRBD1	15	TRBV5-1	TRBJ1-2	TGCGCCAGCAGCTACCGACAGGGAGCTAACTATGGCTACACCTTC	CASSYRQGANYGYTF
-	TRBD2	15	TRBV6-4	TRBJ2-1	TGTGCCAGCAGTCTTATGTCCGGGACTACTAATGAGCAGTTCTTC	CASSLMSGTTNEQFF
-	TRBD1	14	TRBV6-1	TRBJ2-7	TGTGCCAGCAGTTTGGGGACAGGTAGCTACGAGCAGTACTTC	CASSLGTGSYEQYF
-	-	15	TRBV9	TRBJ1-4	TGTGCCAGCAGCGTAGGAGACCTAGATAATGAAAAACTGTTTTTT	CASSVGDLDNEKLFF
-	TRBD1	16	TRBV7-2	TRBJ1-3	TGTGCCAGCAGCCCTACCCAGGGGGGCCCTGGAAACACCATATATTTT	CASSPTQGGPGNTIYF